This T cell receptor (beta chain) derives from a study of T cells in Graves' hyperthyroidism and ophthalmopathy. General study results and limits: The majority of expanded thyroid clonotypes above 0.001 also appeared in blood.

This clonotype was seen ten or more times. The antigen is not known. Diagnosing involved the use of clinical symptoms, serum thyroxine and TRAb, thyroid ultrasound and orbital computed tomography. Germline-derived CDR1 and CDR2 are SQVTM and ANQGSEA. The CDR3 loop spans 16 amino acids. Trimming removed 2 bases from V and 0 bases from J, with 13 bases in between. TCR beta CDR3 regions were amplified from RNA. Initially, a first-round RT-PCR of the TCR CDR3 employed the HTBI primer set. MiXCR, applied by TCRdb to the multiplex PCR reads, yields one record per CDR3 protein. The repertoire holds about 510,000 distinct CDR3 sequences, with around 13% as singletons.

The sequence was obtained from a woman in her 40s with Graves' hyperthyroidism. The chain carries TRBV29-1 and TRBJ1-4, with D perhaps matching TRBD1 (5 bases). Material for sequencing was blood. The CDR3 reads CSVETLGAATNEKLFF. CDR3 DNA: TGCAGCGTTGAAACTCTTGGGGCAGCAACTAATGAAAAACTGTTTTTT.